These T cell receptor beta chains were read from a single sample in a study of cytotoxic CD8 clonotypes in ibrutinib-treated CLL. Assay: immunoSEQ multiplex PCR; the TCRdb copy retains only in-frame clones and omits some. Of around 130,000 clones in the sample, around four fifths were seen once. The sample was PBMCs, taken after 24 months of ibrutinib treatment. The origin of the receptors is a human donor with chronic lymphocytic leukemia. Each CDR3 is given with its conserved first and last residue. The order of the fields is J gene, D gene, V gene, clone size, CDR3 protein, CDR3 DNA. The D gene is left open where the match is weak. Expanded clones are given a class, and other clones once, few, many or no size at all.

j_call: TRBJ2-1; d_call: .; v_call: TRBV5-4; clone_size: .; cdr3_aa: CASSLDVTAYNEQFF; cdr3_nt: TGTGCCAGCAGCTTGGATGTGACCGCCTACAATGAGCAGTTCTTC
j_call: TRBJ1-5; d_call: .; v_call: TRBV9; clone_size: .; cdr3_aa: CASSVAPGGNQPQHF; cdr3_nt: TGTGCCAGCAGCGTAGCCCCGGGGGGCAATCAGCCCCAGCATTTT
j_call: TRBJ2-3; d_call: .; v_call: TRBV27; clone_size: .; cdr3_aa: CASSPRGFGTDTQYF; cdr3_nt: TGTGCCAGCAGCCCTAGGGGGTTTGGGACAGATACGCAGTATTTT
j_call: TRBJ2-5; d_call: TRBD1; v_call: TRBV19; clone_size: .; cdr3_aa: CASSPGQGRTQYF; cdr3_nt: TGTGCCAGTAGTCCCGGACAGGGGCGGACCCAGTACTTC
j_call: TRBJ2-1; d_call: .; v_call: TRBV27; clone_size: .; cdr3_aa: CASSLLGTSSYNEQFF; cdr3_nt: TGTGCCAGCAGTTTATTGGGAACTAGCTCCTACAATGAGCAGTTCTTC
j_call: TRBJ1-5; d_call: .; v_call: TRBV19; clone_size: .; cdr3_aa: CASSTTDWGQPQHF; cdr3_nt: TGTGCCAGTAGTACCACAGACTGGGGTCAGCCCCAGCATTTT
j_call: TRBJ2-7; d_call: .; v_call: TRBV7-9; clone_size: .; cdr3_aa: CASSLAGRTYEQYF; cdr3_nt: TGTGCCAGCAGCTTAGCGGGGCGAACCTACGAGCAGTACTTC
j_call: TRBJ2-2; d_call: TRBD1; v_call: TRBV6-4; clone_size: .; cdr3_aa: CASRPGTGGSGELFF; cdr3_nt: TGTGCCAGCAGGCCCGGGACAGGGGGCTCCGGGGAGCTGTTTTTT
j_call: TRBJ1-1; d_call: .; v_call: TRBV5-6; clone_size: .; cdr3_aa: CASSYNSNTEAFF; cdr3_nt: TGTGCCAGCAGCTATAACAGTAACACTGAAGCTTTCTTT
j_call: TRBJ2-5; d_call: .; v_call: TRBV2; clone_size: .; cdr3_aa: CASSANKETQYF; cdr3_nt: TGTGCCAGCAGTGCAAACAAAGAGACCCAGTACTTC
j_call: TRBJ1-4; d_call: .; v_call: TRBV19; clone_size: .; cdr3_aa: CASTYRGNSNEKLFF; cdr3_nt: TGTGCCAGTACCTATAGGGGTAATTCTAATGAAAAACTGTTTTTT
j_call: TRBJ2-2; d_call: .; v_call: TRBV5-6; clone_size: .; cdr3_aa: CASSLIQWAGRNTGELFF; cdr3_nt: TGTGCCAGCAGCTTAATCCAGTGGGCAGGACGGAACACCGGGGAGCTGTTTTTT
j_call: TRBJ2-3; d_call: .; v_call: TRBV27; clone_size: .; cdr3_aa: CASSWGGVSDTQYF; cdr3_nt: TGTGCCAGCAGTTGGGGTGGGGTGTCAGATACGCAGTATTTT
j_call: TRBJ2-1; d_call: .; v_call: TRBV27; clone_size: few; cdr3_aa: CASSLRNHYNEQFF; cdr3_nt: TGTGCCAGCAGTTTAAGGAACCATTACAATGAGCAGTTCTTC
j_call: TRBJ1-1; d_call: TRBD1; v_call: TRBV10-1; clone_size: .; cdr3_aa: CASSERTGGNTEAFF; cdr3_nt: TGCGCCAGCAGTGAGAGGACAGGAGGGAACACTGAAGCTTTCTTT
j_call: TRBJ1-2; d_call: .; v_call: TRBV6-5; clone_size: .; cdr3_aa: CASSRGDYGYTF; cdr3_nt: TGTGCCAGCAGTAGAGGGGACTATGGCTACACCTTC
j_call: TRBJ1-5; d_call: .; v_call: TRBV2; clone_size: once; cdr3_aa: CASKPGQPNQPQHF; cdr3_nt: TGTGCCAGCAAGCCGGGGCAGCCCAATCAGCCCCAGCATTTT
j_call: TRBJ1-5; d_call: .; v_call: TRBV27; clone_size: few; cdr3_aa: CASSLTPIGAGQPQHF; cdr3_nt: TGTGCCAGCAGTTTAACCCCCATCGGGGCGGGTCAGCCCCAGCATTTT
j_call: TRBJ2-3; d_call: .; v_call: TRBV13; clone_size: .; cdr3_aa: CASSLKQTPDTQYF; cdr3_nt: TGTGCCAGCAGCTTAAAACAAACTCCAGATACGCAGTATTTT
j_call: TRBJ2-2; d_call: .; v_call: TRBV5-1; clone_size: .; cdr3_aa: CASSFQGGMNTGELFF; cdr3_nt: TGCGCCAGCAGCTTCCAGGGTGGGATGAACACCGGGGAGCTGTTTTTT
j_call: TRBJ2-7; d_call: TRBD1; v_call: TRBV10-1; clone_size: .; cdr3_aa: CASSESLTGFEQYF; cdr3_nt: TGCGCCAGCAGTGAGTCCTTGACAGGGTTCGAGCAGTACTTC
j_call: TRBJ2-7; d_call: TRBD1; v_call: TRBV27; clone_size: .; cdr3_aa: CASSSGTGVREQYF; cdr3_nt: TGTGCCAGCAGTTCTGGGACAGGGGTCCGCGAGCAGTACTTC
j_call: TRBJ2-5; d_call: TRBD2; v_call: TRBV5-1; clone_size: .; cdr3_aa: CASSLRAGGLAETQYF; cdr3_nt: TGCGCCAGCAGCTTGAGAGCGGGGGGGTTGGCAGAGACCCAGTACTTC
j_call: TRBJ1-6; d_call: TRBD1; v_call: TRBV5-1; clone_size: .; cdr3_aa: CASSSPEQGARDSPLHF; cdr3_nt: TGCGCCAGCAGCTCGCCTGAACAGGGGGCAAGGGATTCACCCCTCCACTTT
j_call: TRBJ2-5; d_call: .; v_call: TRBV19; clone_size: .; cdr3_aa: CASSPSGSTAETQYF; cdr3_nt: TGTGCCAGTAGCCCCTCGGGCTCGACCGCGGAGACCCAGTACTTC
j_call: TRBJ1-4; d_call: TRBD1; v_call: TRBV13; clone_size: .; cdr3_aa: CASSPAGGAGEKLFF; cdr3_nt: TGTGCCAGCAGCCCCGCAGGGGGCGCCGGTGAAAAACTGTTTTTT
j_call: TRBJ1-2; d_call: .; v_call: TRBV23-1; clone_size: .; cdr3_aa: CASSRPGHLNYGYTF; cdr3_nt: TGCGCCAGCAGTCGACCGGGACACCTAAACTATGGCTACACCTTC
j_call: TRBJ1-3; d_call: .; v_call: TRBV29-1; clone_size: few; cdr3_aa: CSVRLRGGNTIYF; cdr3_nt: TGCAGCGTCCGCCTAAGGGGTGGAAACACCATATATTTT